The T cell receptor (beta chain) under discussion was sequenced for a study of blood T cells in healthy people across ages. Study-level findings and limits: Observed TCR beta diversity showed a strong correlation with the percentage of naive T cells as measured by flow cytometry. Using unsorted PBMCs precluded a conclusive naive versus antigen-experienced comparison.

Then a second PCR, running about 7 to 11 cycles, was carried out with a sample-barcoded 5' primer and a J-beta primer mix. One entry per CDR3 protein, called by TCRdb with MiXCR from the 5' RACE reads. In the table there are around 1,000,000 distinct CDR3 sequences, approximately 26% of which are singletons. The CDR3 is made up of 17 amino acids. Germline V gives CDR1 MRHNA, CDR2 SNTAGT. Trimming cost V 3 bases and J 10 bases; bases outside gene matches: 15. Points on this clonotype: The antigen is undetermined.

This sample also belongs to another study, concerning T cells of mothers and their children. That work adds: Normalized overlap was always slightly, never significantly, higher in related than unrelated mother-child pairs.

The TCR originated in a girl aged 2 to 9 in good health. The sample comprised blood. The chain carries TRBV6-4 and TRBJ2-1; 10 bases are shared with TRBD1. CDR3 amino acids: CASSEAPPGQGRKEQFF. The CDR3 nucleotides are TGTGCCAGCAGTGAAGCCCCGCCGGGACAGGGGAGAAAGGAGCAGTTCTTC.